A selection of T cell receptor beta chains follows, all from one sample in a study of blood T cell repertoires in COVID-19. Measured with immunoSEQ multiplex PCR; TCRdb has only the in-frame clones, and not every one. The sample has some 310,000 clones, roughly 84% seen once; the top ten hold 1%. Sequencing was performed on peripheral blood. The receptors here all came from a man in his forties or fifties with active or convalescent COVID-19. Both conserved end residues are part of each CDR3.

V	J	CDR3
TRBV19	TRBJ2-1	CASSGKRGQQFF
TRBV27	TRBJ1-1	CASSLSGGRLDTEAFF
TRBV28	TRBJ2-7	CASSSGQGISRQYF
TRBV19	TRBJ2-1	CASSIATDYNEQFF
TRBV5-1	TRBJ2-7	CASSGTSSGDEQYF
TRBV30	TRBJ1-5	CAWSAMGGRFSNQPQHF
TRBV5-8	TRBJ2-5	CASSLGVGEGETQYF
TRBV5-4	TRBJ1-2	CASSSAQNPYGYTF
TRBV28	TRBJ2-7	CASSLSGEALYEQYF
TRBV19	TRBJ1-5	CASNSVYSNQPQHF
TRBV5-4	TRBJ2-5	CASSPRAGGQETQYF
TRBV5-4	TRBJ1-6	CASSLNRRSINSPLHF
TRBV2	TRBJ2-1	CASNRIRSPGGGEQFF
TRBV6-1	TRBJ2-7	CASSEAQGAYEQYF
TRBV2	TRBJ1-3	CASSGFRAGNTIYF
TRBV2	TRBJ1-1	CASSGQGIRGTEAFF
TRBV6-5	TRBJ2-5	CASSYPGQGETQYF
TRBV7-8	TRBJ1-1	CASSAPRFGTGRRNTEAFF
TRBV4-3	TRBJ2-3	CASSKTGSRDTQYF
TRBV4-1	TRBJ1-1	CASSQDDRVNTEAFF
TRBV10-3	TRBJ2-3	CAISPFGDRGTADTQYF
TRBV7-2	TRBJ1-5	CASSLALGGNQPQHF
TRBV28	TRBJ1-1	CASRESPNTEAFF
TRBV6-4	TRBJ2-1	CASSDRYQGSSYNEQFF
TRBV16	TRBJ1-1	CASSQGTAREAFF
TRBV7-3	TRBJ1-1	CASSSGQNTEAFF
TRBV29-1	TRBJ1-1	CSVHQGNTEAFF
TRBV30	TRBJ2-3	CACPAGGLDTQYF
TRBV7-9	TRBJ1-1	CASTGAGTEAFF
TRBV6-6	TRBJ2-7	CASSNGGDYEQYF
TRBV30	TRBJ1-2	CAHRGYPGYTF
TRBV25-1	TRBJ1-2	CASSGETGSVNYGYTF
TRBV6-5	TRBJ2-5	CASSYAGSRRETQYF
TRBV30	TRBJ1-2	CAWSGGDYGYTF
TRBV7-2	TRBJ2-1	CASSLAGAHNEQFF
TRBV9	TRBJ1-5	CASSPGQGGNQPQHF
TRBV30	TRBJ1-1	CAWTRIGRDTEAFF
TRBV7-8	TRBJ1-4	CASSLQGKGNEKLFF
TRBV2	TRBJ2-5	CASSPIAGSETQYF
TRBV6-5	TRBJ1-3	CASRWTGGSGNTIYF
TRBV30	TRBJ1-5	CAWSRTGPYSSNQPQHF
TRBV28	TRBJ2-7	CASNQGVYEQYF
TRBV29-1	TRBJ2-7	CSVAPRQGGKEQYF
TRBV7-8	TRBJ1-4	CASSLLDRKNEKLFF
TRBV20-1	TRBJ2-5	CSARPGETQYF
TRBV28	TRBJ1-3	CASSSQGAGNTIYF
TRBV30	TRBJ2-1	CAWSIGPGLAGYNEQFF
TRBV6-2/TRBV6-3	TRBJ1-5	CASSYSRGSQPQHF